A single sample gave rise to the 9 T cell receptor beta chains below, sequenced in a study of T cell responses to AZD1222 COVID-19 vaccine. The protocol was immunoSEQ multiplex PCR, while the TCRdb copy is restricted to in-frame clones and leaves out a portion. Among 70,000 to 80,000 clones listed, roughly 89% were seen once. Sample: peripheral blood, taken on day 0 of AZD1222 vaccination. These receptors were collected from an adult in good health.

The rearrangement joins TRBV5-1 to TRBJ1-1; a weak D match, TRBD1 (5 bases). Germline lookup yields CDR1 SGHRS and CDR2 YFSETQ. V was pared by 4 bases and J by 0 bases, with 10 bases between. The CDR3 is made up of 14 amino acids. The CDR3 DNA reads TGCGCCAGCAGCGGTGAGGGGATGAACACTGAAGCTTTCTTT. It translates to CASSGEGMNTEAFF.

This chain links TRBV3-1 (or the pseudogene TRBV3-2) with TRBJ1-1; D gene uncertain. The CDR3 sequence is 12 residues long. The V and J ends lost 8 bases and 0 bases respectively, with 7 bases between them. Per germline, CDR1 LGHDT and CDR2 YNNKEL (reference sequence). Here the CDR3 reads CASQTLNTEAFF. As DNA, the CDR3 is TGTGCCAGCCAGACCTTGAACACTGAAGCTTTCTTT.

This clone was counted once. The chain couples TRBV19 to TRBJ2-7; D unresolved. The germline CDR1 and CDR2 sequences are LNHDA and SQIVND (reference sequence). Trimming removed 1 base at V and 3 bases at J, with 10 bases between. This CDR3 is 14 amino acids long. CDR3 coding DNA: TGTGCCAGTAGTATAGGGGGTAGAATCTACGAGCAGTACTTC. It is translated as CASSIGGRIYEQYF.

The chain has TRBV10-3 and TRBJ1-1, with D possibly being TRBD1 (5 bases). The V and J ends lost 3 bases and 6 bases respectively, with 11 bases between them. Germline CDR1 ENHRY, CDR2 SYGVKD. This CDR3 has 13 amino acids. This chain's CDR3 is CAISERGGSEAFF. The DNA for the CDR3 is TGTGCCATCAGTGAAAGGGGAGGATCTGAAGCTTTCTTT.

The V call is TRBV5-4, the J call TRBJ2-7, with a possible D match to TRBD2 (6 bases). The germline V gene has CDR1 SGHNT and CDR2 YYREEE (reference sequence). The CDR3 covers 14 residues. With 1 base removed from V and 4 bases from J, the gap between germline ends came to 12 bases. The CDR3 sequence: CASSLSGTEYEQYF. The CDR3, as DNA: TGTGCCAGCAGCTTGTCCGGGACTGAGTACGAGCAGTACTTC.

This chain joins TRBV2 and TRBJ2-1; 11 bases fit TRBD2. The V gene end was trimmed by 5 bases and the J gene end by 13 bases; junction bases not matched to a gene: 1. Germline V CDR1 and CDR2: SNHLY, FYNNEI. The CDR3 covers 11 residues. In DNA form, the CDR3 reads TGTGCCAGCAGTCTAGCGGGGGGCCAGTTCTTC. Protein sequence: CASSLAGGQFF.

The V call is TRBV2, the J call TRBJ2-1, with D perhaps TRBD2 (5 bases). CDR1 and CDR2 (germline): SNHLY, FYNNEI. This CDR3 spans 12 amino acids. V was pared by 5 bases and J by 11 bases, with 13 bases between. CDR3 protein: CASSHGRGQQFF. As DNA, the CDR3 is TGTGCCAGCAGTCACGGACGCGGGCAGCAGTTCTTC.

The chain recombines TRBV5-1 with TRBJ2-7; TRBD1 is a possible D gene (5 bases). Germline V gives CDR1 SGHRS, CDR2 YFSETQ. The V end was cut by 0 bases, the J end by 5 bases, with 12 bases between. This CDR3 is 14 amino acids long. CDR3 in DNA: TGCGCCAGCAGCTTGGTCGCAGGGTCCAACGAGCAGTACTTC. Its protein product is CASSLVAGSNEQYF.

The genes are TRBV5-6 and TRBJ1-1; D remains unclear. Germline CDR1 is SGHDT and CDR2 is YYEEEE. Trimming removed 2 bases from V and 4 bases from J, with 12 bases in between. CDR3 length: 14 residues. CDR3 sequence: CASSLRALGTEAFF. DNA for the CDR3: TGTGCCAGCAGCTTACGGGCTCTGGGCACTGAAGCTTTCTTT.